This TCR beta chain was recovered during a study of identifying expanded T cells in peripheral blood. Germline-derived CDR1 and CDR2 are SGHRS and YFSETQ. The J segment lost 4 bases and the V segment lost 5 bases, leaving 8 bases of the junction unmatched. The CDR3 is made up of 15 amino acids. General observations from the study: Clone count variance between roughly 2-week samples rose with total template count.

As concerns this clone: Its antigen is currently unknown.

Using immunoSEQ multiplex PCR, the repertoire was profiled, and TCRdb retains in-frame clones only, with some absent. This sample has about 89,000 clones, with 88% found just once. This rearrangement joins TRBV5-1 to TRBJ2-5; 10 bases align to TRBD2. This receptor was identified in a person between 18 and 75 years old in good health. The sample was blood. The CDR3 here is CASSQVAGGGETQYF. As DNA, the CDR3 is TGCGCCAGCAGTCAGGTAGCGGGGGGAGGAGAGACCCAGTACTTC. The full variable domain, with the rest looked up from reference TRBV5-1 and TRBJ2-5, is KAGVTQTPRYLIKTRGQQVTLSCSPISGHRSVSWYQQTPGQGLQFLFEYFSETQRNKGNFPGRFSGRQFSNSRSEMNVSTLELGDSALYLCASSQVAGGGETQYFGPGTRLLVL.